The clone carrying this T cell receptor (beta chain) was found a few times. Its antigen remains unidentified. These data originate in a study of CD8 T cells in ankylosing spondylitis. Germline lookup yields CDR1 DFQATT and CDR2 SNEGSKA (reference sequence). The V end was cut by 0 bases, the J end by 0 bases, with 11 bases between. This CDR3 contains 15 residues. General observations from the study: Apparently characteristic of ankylosing spondylitis blood was a TCR beta motif (under ten highly homologous variants).

Researchers built TCR beta libraries using quantitative 5'-RACE with molecular barcodes. TCRdb processed the 5' RACE reads anew with MiXCR; each CDR3 protein has one entry. The table shows about 800,000 distinct CDR3 sequences, with around 11% occurring only once. The clonotype comes from a male donor with ankylosing spondylitis. The sequencing sample was made of blood, either unsorted or a sorted T cell fraction (not recorded which). This sequence joins TRBV20-1 and TRBJ1-2; unclear D gene. In DNA form, the CDR3 reads TGCAGTGCTAGAGATCATCAGACTTCTAACTATGGCTACACCTTC. Translating gives CSARDHQTSNYGYTF.